This T cell receptor (beta chain) was retrieved from a study of identical twins. Study-wide results and limits: Cross-sectional statistics underpinned the conclusions; the same donors were not followed. Zero-insertion findings could be partly confounded by invariant cells (MAIT and iNKT cells).

From the 5' RACE reads, TCRdb called clonotypes with MiXCR, one entry per CDR3 protein. The sample consists of around 490,000 distinct CDR3 sequences, 13% to 15% of them appearing once. As for this clonotype: The antigen remains unidentified.

Trimming shortened V by 0 bases and J by 0 bases, and 12 bases separated the two germline ends. Germline-derived CDR1 and CDR2 are LNHDA and SQIVND (reference sequence). The CDR3 is made up of 17 amino acids. The same specimen was also included in a second study, on yellow fever vaccine responses in identical twins.

The chain combines TRBV19 with TRBJ1-5; D call uncertain. This clonotype was obtained from a woman in her late teens or twenties in good health. Sequencing used CD4+ T cells sorted from blood. The CDR3 loop reads CASSIETPGSSNQPQHF. CDR3 bases: TGTGCCAGTAGTATAGAAACCCCGGGGAGTAGCAATCAGCCCCAGCATTTT.